This T cell receptor beta chain was sequenced in a study of blood T cells in healthy people across ages. The use of a sample-barcoded 5' primer and a J-beta primer mix characterized a second PCR of roughly 7 to 12 cycles. TCRdb ran MiXCR on the 5' RACE reads and lists one entry per CDR3 protein. Seen here are about 1,600,000 distinct CDR3 sequences, around 39% observed once, and the top ten hold 7% to 9%. CDR3 length: 15 residues. The V gene's germline CDR1 is MNHEY and CDR2 SVGAGI. Losses at the gene ends were 0 bases for V and 10 bases for J; bases not matched to a gene: 11. Sequences were obtained from blood. This sequence joins TRBV6-5 and TRBJ1-2; 7 bases fit TRBD1. This TCR came from a woman between 18 and 29 years old in good health. This CDR3 is CASSYSDATGQSYTF. CDR3 nucleotide sequence: TGTGCCAGCAGTTACTCGGATGCAACGGGACAGTCCTACACCTTC.